This TCR beta chain was captured by sequencing in a study of Tregs in tolerant kidney transplant recipients. Trimming took 0 bases from V and 7 from J; bases not matched to a gene: 5. Per germline, CDR1 KGHSH and CDR2 LQKENI. The CDR3 runs 15 residues. Clones were sequenced by immunoSEQ multiplex PCR, and TCRdb holds only the in-frame ones, with some missing. The sample gives approximately 60,000 clones, around 83% of which show up once; 4% to 6.5% is in the top ten. This chain connects TRBV18 to TRBJ2-1, with 8 nucleotides matching TRBD2. The sequence derives from a human donor in good health. Sample: CD4+ T cells from blood. The CDR3 reads CASSPPSGVRNEQFF. The DNA for the CDR3 is TGTGCCAGCTCACCACCTAGCGGGGTTAGGAATGAGCAGTTCTTC.